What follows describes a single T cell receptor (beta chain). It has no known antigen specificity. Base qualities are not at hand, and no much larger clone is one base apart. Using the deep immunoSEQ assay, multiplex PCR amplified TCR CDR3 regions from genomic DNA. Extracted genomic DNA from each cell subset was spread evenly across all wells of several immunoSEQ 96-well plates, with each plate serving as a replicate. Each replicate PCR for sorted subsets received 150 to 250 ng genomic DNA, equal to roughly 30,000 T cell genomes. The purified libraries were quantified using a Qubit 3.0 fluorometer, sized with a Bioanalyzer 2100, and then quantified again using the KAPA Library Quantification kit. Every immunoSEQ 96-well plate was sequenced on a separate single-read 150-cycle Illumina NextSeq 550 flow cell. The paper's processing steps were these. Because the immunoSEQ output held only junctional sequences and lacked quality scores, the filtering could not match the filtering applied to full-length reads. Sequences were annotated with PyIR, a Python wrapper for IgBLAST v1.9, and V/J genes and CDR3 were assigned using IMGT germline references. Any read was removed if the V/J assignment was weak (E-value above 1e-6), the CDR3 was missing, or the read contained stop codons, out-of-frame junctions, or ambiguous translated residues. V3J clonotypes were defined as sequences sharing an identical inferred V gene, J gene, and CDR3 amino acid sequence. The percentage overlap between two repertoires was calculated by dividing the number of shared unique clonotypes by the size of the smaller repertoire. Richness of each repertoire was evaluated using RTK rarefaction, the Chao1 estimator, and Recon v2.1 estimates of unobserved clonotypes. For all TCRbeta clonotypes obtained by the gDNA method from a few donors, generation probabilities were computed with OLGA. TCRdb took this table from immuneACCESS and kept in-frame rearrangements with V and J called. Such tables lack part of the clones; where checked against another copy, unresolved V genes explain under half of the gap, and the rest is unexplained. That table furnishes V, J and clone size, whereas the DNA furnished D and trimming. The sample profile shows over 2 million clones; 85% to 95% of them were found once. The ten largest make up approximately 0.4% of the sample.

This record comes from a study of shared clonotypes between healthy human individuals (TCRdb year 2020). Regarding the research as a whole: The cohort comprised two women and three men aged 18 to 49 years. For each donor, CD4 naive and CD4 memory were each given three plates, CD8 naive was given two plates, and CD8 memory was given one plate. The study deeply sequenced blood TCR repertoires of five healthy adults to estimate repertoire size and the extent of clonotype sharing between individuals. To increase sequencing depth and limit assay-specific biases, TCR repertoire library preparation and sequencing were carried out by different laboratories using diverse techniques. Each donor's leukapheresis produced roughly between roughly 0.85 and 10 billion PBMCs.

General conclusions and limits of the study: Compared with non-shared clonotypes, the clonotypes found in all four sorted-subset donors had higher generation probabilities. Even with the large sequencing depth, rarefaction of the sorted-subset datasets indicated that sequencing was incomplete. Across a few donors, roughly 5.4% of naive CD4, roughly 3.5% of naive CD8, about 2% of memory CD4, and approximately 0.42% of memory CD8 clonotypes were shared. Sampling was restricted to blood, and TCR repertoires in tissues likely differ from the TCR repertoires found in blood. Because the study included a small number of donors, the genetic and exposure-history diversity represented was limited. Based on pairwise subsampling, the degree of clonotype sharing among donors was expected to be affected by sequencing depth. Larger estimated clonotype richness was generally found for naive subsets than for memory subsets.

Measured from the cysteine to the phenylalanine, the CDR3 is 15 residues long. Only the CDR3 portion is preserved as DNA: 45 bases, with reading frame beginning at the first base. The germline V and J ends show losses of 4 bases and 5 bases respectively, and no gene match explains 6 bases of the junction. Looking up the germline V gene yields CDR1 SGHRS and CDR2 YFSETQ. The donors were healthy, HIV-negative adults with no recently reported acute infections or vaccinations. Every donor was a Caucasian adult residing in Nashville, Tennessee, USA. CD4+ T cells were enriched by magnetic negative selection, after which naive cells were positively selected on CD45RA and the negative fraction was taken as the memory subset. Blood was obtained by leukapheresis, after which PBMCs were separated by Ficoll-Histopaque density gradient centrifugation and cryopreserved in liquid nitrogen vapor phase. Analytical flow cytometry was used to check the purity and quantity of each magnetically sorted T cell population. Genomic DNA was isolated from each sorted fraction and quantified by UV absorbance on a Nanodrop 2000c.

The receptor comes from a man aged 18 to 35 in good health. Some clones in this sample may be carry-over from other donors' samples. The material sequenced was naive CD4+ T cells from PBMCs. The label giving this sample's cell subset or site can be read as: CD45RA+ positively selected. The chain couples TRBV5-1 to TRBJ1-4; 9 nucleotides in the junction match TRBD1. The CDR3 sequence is CASSRLTGGNEKLFF. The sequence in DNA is TGCGCCAGCAGCCGCCTGACAGGGGGGAATGAAAAACTGTTTTTT.